Shown below are 14 T cell receptor beta chains from a single sample sequenced in a study of blood T cell repertoires in COVID-19. Sequencing was performed with immunoSEQ multiplex PCR; in TCRdb, only in-frame clones are kept and a portion is missing. The sample lists some 110,000 clones; around 90% were seen once. The sequenced material came from peripheral blood. These receptors all come from a human donor in a cohort sampled during active COVID-19.

This clone turned up a few times. Distinct nucleotide sequences in the sample also encode this CDR3. This rearrangement joins TRBV6-4 to TRBJ2-3, with 13 positions matching TRBD2. Germline-derived CDR1 and CDR2 are MRHNA and SNTAGT. The CDR3 spans 15 residues. V lost 0 bases to trimming and J lost 6 bases; unmatched junction nucleotides: 0. The CDR3 is CASSDSTSGGDTQYF. The CDR3 DNA reads as TGTGCCAGCAGTGACTCGACTAGCGGGGGGGATACGCAGTATTTT.

CDR3 in DNA: TGCGCCAGCAGCCCCGAAGCGGGACTGAGCACAGATACGCAGTATTTT. It translates to CASSPEAGLSTDTQYF. V usage is TRBV5-1 and J usage is TRBJ2-3; TRBD2 agrees at 7 bases. Germline trimming cut 4 bases from V and 0 bases from J; bases unmatched to any gene: 8. Germline V gene sequence: CDR1 SGHRS, CDR2 YFSETQ. The CDR3 totals 16 residues. The whole variable domain, filled in from reference TRBV5-1 and TRBJ2-3, reads KAGVTQTPRYLIKTRGQQVTLSCSPISGHRSVSWYQQTPGQGLQFLFEYFSETQRNKGNFPGRFSGRQFSNSRSEMNVSTLELGDSALYLCASSPEAGLSTDTQYFGPGTRLTVL.

This clone appeared a single time. The chain employs TRBV4-3 and TRBJ2-5, with 10 positions matching TRBD2. Trimming removed 5 bases from V and 2 bases from J; junction bases left unmatched: 5. CDR3 size: 15 residues. The germline gives CDR1 LGHNA, CDR2 YSLEER. The CDR3 is CASSSWTSGQETQYF. The CDR3 DNA is TGCGCCAGCAGCTCGTGGACTAGCGGTCAAGAGACCCAGTACTTC.

V usage is TRBV28 and J usage is TRBJ2-2; a possible D gene is TRBD1 (6 bases). The V end lost 2 bases, the J end lost 4 bases, and 8 bases lay between the germline ends. The CDR3 is 14 residues long. The germline V gene has CDR1 MDHEN and CDR2 SYDVKM. The CDR3 here is CASSLRGGTGELFF. For the CDR3, the DNA is TGTGCCAGCAGTTTACGAGGGGGCACCGGGGAGCTGTTTTTT.

This chain uses TRBV11-2 with TRBJ1-4; perhaps TRBD1 as D (6 bases). The germline CDR1 and CDR2 sequences are SGHAT and FQNNGV. With 3 bases removed from V and 0 bases from J, the gap between germline ends came to 11 bases. This CDR3 contains 16 residues. The CDR3 region is CASSFPRTATNEKLFF. In nucleotides, the CDR3 is TGTGCCAGCAGCTTTCCACGGACAGCAACTAATGAAAAACTGTTTTTT.

This chain joins TRBV12-3 or TRBV12-4 and TRBJ1-2; 8 nucleotides match TRBD1. V lost 4 bases to trimming and J lost 8 bases; unmatched junction nucleotides: 6. This CDR3 region has 13 residues. The CDR3 region has the DNA TGTGCCAGCAGTTCACAACAGGGGGTCGGCTACACCTTC. Its protein product is CASSSQQGVGYTF.

The chain recombines TRBV9 with TRBJ2-1; TRBD1 is a possible D gene (5 bases). Looked up from germline, CDR1 is SGDLS and CDR2 is YYNGEE. The CDR3 has 11 residues. Deletions cut 1 base from V and 9 bases from J, with 5 bases between. CDR3 sequence (DNA): TGTGCCAGCAGCGTAAGGGGTGAGCAGTTCTTC. Translated, it gives CASSVRGEQFF.

The chain links TRBV27 to TRBJ2-2; 9 nucleotides line up with TRBD2. There are 16 residues in the CDR3. CDR1 is MNHEY, CDR2 SMNVEV, per germline (reference sequence). Trimming cost V 4 bases and J 3 bases; bases outside gene matches: 6. The CDR3: CASSSGAGGDTGELFF. DNA for the CDR3: TGTGCCAGCAGTTCTGGCGCGGGGGGGGACACCGGGGAGCTGTTTTTT.

The chain combines TRBV28 with TRBJ2-3; D not certain. In germline, CDR1 is MDHEN, CDR2 SYDVKM. V gave up 2 bases and J gave up 0 bases, with 6 bases separating them. The CDR3 runs 14 residues. The CDR3 spells CASSLDISTDTQYF. The CDR3 coding sequence is TGTGCCAGCAGTTTAGACATTAGCACAGATACGCAGTATTTT.

The chain carries TRBV7-2 and TRBJ2-3, with 11 bases identical to TRBD2. The CDR3 covers 18 residues. Unmatched junction bases numbered 6, after V lost 1 base and J lost 0 bases. Looked up from germline, CDR1 is SGHTA and CDR2 is FQGNSA. The CDR3 DNA is TGTGCCAGCAGCTTAGAGCTAGCGGGGGGACTTAGCACAGATACGCAGTATTTT. Its protein is CASSLELAGGLSTDTQYF. Full variable domain (remainder filled in from reference TRBV7-2 and TRBJ2-3): GAGVSQSPSNKVTEKGKDVELRCDPISGHTALYWYRQSLGQGLEFLIYFQGNSAPDKSGLPSDRFSAERTGGSVSTLTIQRTQQEDSAVYLCASSLELAGGLSTDTQYFGPGTRLTVL.

The V and J genes are TRBV30 and TRBJ2-5; the match to TRBD1 covers 10 bases. CDR3 length equals 13 residues. Germline CDR1 GTSNPN, CDR2 SVGIG (reference sequence). J lost 6 bases, V lost 3 bases, and 4 bases had no gene match. CDR3 DNA: TGTGCCTGGAGGGGGACAGGGGAGAAGACCCAGTACTTC. Translated: CAWRGTGEKTQYF.

This chain joins TRBV27 and TRBJ1-1; 11 positions agree with TRBD1. The germline CDR1 and CDR2 sequences are MNHEY and SMNVEV (reference sequence). This CDR3 has 14 residues. Unmatched junction bases numbered 8, after V lost 5 bases and J lost 9 bases. This CDR3 reads CASSAGTGGFQAFF. For the CDR3, the DNA is TGTGCCAGCAGTGCCGGGACAGGGGGTTTTCAAGCTTTCTTT.

This clone was seen only once. The V and J genes are TRBV28 and TRBJ2-3; D perhaps matches TRBD2 (5 bases). This CDR3 has 13 amino acids. Trimming shortened V by 5 bases and J by 4 bases, and 10 bases separated the two germline ends. Germline CDR1 MDHEN, CDR2 SYDVKM. Here the CDR3 reads CASSPTRSDTQYF. The CDR3 DNA follows: TGTGCCAGCAGTCCCACTAGATCAGATACGCAGTATTTT.

This clone was recorded once. The rearrangement uses TRBV27 and TRBJ1-3; unclear D gene. The CDR3 spans 14 residues. Germline CDR1 reads MNHEY; CDR2 reads SMNVEV (reference sequence). Trimming stripped 3 bases from V and 2 bases from J, with 8 bases between. CDR3 in DNA: TGTGCCAGCAGTTTGGGAGGGACTGGAAACACCATATATTTT. Translating gives CASSLGGTGNTIYF.